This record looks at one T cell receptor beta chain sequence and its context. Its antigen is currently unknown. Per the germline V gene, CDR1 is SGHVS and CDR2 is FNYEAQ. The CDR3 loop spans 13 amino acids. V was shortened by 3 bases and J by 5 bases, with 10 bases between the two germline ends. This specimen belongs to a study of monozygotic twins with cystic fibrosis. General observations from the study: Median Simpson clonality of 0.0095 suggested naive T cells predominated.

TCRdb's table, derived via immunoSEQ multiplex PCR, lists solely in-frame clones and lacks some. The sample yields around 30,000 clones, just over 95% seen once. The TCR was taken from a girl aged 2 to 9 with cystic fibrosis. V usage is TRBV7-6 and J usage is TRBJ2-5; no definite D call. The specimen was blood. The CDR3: CASSLLGRETQYF. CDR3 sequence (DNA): TGTGCCAGCAGCTTGTTAGGGCGGGAGACCCAGTACTTC.